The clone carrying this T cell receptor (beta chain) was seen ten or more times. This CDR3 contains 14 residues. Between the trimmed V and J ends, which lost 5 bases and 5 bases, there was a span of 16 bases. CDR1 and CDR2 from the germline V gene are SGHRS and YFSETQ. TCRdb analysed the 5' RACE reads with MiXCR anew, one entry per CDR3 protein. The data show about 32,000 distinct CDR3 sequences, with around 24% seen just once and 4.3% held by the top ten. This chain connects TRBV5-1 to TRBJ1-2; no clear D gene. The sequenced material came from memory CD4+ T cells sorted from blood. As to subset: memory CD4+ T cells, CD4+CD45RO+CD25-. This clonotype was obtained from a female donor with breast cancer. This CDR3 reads CASRDEISRYGYTF. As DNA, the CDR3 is TGCGCCAGCAGGGATGAGATCTCGAGATATGGCTACACCTTC.